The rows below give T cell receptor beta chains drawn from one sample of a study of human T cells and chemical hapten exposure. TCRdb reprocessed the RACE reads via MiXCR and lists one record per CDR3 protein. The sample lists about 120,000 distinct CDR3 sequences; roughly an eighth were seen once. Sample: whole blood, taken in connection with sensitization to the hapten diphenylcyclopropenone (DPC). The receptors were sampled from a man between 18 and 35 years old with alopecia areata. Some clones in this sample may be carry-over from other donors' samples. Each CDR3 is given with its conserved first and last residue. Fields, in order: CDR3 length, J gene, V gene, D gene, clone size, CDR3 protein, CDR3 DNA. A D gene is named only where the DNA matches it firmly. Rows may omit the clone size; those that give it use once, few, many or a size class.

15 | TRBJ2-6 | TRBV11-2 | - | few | CASSLERSGANVLTF | TGTGCCAGCAGCTTAGAAAGATCTGGGGCCAACGTCCTGACTTTC
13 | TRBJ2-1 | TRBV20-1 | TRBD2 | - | CSAGAGDYNEQFF | TGCAGTGCTGGAGCGGGGGATTACAATGAGCAGTTCTTC
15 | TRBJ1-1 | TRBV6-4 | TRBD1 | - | CASSEGRGEETEAFF | TGTGCCAGCAGTGAAGGCAGGGGGGAAGAGACTGAAGCTTTCTTT
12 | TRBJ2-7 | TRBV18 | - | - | CASSPYSYEQYF | TGTGCCAGCTCACCGTACTCCTACGAGCAGTACTTC
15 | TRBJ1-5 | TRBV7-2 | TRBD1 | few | CASSSTGTGGRPQHF | TGTGCCAGCAGCTCAACCGGGACAGGGGGACGGCCCCAGCATTTT
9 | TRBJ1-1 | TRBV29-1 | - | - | CSVEPEAFF | TGCAGCGTTGAACCCGAAGCTTTCTTT
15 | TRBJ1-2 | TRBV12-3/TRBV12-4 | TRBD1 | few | CASSITGGGRYGYTF | TGTGCCAGCAGTATCACAGGGGGCGGACGATATGGCTACACCTTC
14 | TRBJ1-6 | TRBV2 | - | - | CASSSNSGNPPLHF | TGTGCCAGCAGTTCGAACAGCGGGAACCCACCCCTCCACTTT
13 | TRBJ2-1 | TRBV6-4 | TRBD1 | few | CASSATGYNEQFF | TGTGCCAGCAGTGCGACAGGGTACAATGAGCAGTTCTTC
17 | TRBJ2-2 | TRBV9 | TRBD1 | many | CASSVVGQGEDTGELFF | TGTGCCAGCAGCGTAGTTGGACAGGGTGAAGACACCGGGGAGCTGTTTTTT
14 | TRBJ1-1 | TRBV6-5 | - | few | CASSFGGGNTEAFF | TGTGCCAGCAGTTTTGGGGGAGGGAACACTGAAGCTTTCTTT
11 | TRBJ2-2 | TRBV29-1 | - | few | CSATVAGELFF | TGCAGCGCCACAGTAGCCGGGGAGCTGTTTTTT
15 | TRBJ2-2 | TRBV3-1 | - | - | CASSQAGINTGELFF | TGTGCCAGCAGCCAAGCTGGGATTAACACCGGGGAGCTGTTTTTT
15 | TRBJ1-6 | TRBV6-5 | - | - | CASSWGSSYNSPLHF | TGTGCCAGCAGTTGGGGCAGTTCCTATAATTCACCCCTCCACTTT
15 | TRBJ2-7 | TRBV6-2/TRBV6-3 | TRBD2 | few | CASNLMAGGAHEQYF | TGTGCCAGCAACCTAATGGCCGGGGGGGCCCACGAGCAGTACTTC
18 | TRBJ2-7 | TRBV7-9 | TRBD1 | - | CASSQDRGRPSLAYEQYF | TGTGCCAGCAGCCAAGACAGGGGAAGGCCTTCTTTGGCCTACGAGCAGTACTTC
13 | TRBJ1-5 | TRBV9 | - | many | CASSVDGNQPQHF | TGTGCCAGCAGCGTAGACGGAAATCAGCCCCAGCATTTT
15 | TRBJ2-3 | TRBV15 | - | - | CATSSGRRDTDTQYF | TGTGCCACCAGCAGCGGGCGGAGGGACACAGATACGCAGTATTTT
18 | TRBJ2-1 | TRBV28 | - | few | CASSLNSLGQGSYNEQFF | TGTGCCAGCAGTTTAAACTCGCTCGGGCAGGGGAGCTACAATGAGCAGTTCTTC
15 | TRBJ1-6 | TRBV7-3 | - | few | CASSSTPRGDSPLHF | TGTGCCAGCAGCTCCACACCCCGGGGCGATTCACCCCTCCACTTT
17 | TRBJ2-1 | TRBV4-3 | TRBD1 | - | CASSHPDRGVSYNEQFF | TGCGCCAGCAGCCACCCGGACAGGGGAGTATCCTACAATGAGCAGTTCTTC
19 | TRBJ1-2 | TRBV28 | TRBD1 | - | CASIPLVRDRATPGGGYTF | TGTGCCAGCATTCCCTTGGTTCGGGACAGGGCAACTCCCGGTGGTGGCTACACCTTC
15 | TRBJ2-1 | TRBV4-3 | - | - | CASSQETLAYNEQFF | TGCGCCAGCAGCCAAGAAACCCTAGCCTACAATGAGCAGTTCTTC
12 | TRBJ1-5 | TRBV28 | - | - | CASCGQNQPQHF | TGTGCCAGTTGCGGACAGAATCAGCCCCAGCATTTT
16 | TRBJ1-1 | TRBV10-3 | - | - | CAFPHYPGLQNTEAFF | TGTGCCTTTCCCCATTACCCGGGACTGCAGAACACTGAAGCTTTCTTT
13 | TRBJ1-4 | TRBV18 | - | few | CASSPRHDEKLFF | TGTGCCAGCTCACCGAGACACGATGAAAAACTGTTTTTT
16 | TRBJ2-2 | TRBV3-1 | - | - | CASSQDHYAGTGELFF | TGTGCCAGCAGCCAAGACCACTACGCGGGTACCGGGGAGCTGTTTTTT
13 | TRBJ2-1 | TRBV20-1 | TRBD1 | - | CSAQTGIFGEQFF | TGCAGTGCTCAGACAGGGATTTTCGGCGAGCAGTTCTTC
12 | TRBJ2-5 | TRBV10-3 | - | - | CASARTQETQYF | TGTGCCAGCGCGAGGACTCAAGAGACCCAGTACTTC
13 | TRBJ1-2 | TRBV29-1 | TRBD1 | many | CSSRQGANYGYTF | TGCAGCTCCCGTCAGGGGGCTAACTATGGCTACACCTTC
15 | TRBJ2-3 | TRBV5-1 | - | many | CASSLGDRDADTQYF | TGCGCCAGCAGCTTGGGGGACCGGGACGCAGATACGCAGTATTTT
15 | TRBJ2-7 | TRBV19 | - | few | CASSILGDRAYEQYF | TGTGCCAGTAGTATACTTGGGGACCGTGCCTACGAGCAGTACTTC
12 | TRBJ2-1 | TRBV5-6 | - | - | CASSLPWDEQFF | TGTGCCAGCAGCTTACCCTGGGATGAGCAGTTCTTC
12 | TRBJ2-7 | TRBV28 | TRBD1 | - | CASSETGNEQYF | TGTGCCAGCAGTGAGACAGGGAACGAGCAGTACTTC
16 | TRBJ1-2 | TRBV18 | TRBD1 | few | CASSPLGQDFRYGYTF | TGTGCCAGCTCACCGCTGGGACAGGACTTCCGCTATGGCTACACCTTC
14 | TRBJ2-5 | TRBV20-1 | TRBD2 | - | CSAHSGLVQETQYF | TGCAGTGCGCATAGCGGACTAGTCCAAGAGACCCAGTACTTC
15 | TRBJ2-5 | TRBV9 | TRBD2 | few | CASSGIAGGRETQYF | TGTGCCAGCAGCGGAATAGCGGGGGGGCGTGAGACCCAGTACTTC
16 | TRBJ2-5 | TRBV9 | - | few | CASSVELAFSLGTQYF | TGTGCCAGCAGCGTAGAGCTAGCCTTTTCGCTGGGGACCCAGTACTTC
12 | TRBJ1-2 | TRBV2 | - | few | CASSDSPYGYTF | TGTGCCAGCAGTGACAGCCCATATGGCTACACCTTC
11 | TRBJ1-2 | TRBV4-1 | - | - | CASSQDDGYTF | TGCGCCAGCAGCCAAGATGATGGCTACACCTTC
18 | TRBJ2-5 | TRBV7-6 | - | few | CASSLPLGGNNSKGTQYF | TGTGCCAGCAGCTTACCTTTAGGAGGGAACAATTCCAAAGGGACCCAGTACTTC
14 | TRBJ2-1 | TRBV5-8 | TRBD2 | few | CASSPVGGAIEQFF | TGTGCCAGCAGCCCGGTCGGGGGGGCCATTGAGCAGTTCTTC
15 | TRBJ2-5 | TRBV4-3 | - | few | CASSQGMGRQETQYF | TGCGCCAGCAGCCAGGGGATGGGCAGACAAGAGACCCAGTACTTC
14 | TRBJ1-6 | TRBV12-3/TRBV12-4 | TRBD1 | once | CASSEGADNSPLHF | TGTGCCAGCAGTGAGGGGGCGGATAATTCACCCCTCCACTTT
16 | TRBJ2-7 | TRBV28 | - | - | CASSLLGETGSYEQYF | TGTGCCAGCAGTTTATTAGGGGAGACAGGCTCCTACGAGCAGTACTTC
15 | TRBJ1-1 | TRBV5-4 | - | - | CASSRPDSVNTEAFF | TGTGCCAGCAGCCGACCGGACAGCGTGAACACTGAAGCTTTCTTT
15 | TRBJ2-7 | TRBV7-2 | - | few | CASSLTTGPRYEQYF | TGTGCCAGCAGCCTAACTACCGGGCCTCGATACGAGCAGTACTTC
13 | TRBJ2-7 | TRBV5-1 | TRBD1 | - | CASSLSGGYEQYF | TGCGCCAGCAGCTTGTCAGGGGGCTACGAGCAGTACTTC
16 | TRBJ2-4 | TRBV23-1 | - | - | CASSQSRWKPKNIQYF | TGCGCCAGCAGTCAATCGCGTTGGAAACCCAAAAACATTCAGTACTTC
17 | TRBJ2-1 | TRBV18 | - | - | CASSPLGARGPENEQFF | TGTGCCAGCTCACCGTTAGGTGCGCGGGGACCCGAGAATGAGCAGTTCTTC
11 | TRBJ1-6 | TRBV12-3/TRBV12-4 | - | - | CASSLGRPLHF | TGTGCCAGCAGTTTAGGTCGACCCCTCCACTTT
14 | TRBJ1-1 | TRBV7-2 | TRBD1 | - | CASRRPTGEPEAFF | TGTGCCAGCAGACGACCCACAGGGGAACCTGAAGCTTTCTTT
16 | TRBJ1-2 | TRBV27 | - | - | CASSLNWPVGFEGYTF | TGTGCCAGCAGTTTAAATTGGCCCGTAGGCTTCGAGGGCTACACCTTC